A single sample gave rise to the 21 T cell receptor beta chains below, sequenced in a study of radiation and T cells in renal cell carcinoma. The sample's time point: blood 2 weeks post-SBRT. Treatment of the sample: 15 Gy SBRT to primary tumor, nephrectomy 4 weeks later. The repertoire was sequenced with immunoSEQ multiplex PCR; TCRdb's copy has only in-frame clones and lacks some. This sample has tens of thousands of clones, with around 81% found just once. The specimen was blood, collected from a patient whose treatment included radiotherapy and nephrectomy. Receptors originate from a man aged 55 to 70 with renal cell carcinoma.

CDR3 sequence reads: CASSPYSGENYGYTF. CDR3 DNA: TGCGCCAGCAGCCCGTACAGCGGGGAGAACTATGGCTACACCTTC. The chain uses TRBV4-1 and TRBJ1-2; no firm D call. The CDR3 has 15 amino acids. Germline loops: CDR1 MGHRA, CDR2 YSYEKL. V dropped 4 bases and J dropped 2 bases, with 14 bases sitting between them.

This clone was seen more than once but under ten times. CDR3: CASSMDRVGNSPLHF. CDR3 bases: TGTGCCAGCAGTATGGACAGGGTGGGCAATTCACCCCTCCACTTT. The V call is TRBV27, the J call TRBJ1-6; TRBD1 matches at 8 bases. J was trimmed by 7 bases and V by 5 bases; bases with no gene match: 7. The CDR3 is made up of 15 amino acids. The germline CDR1 and CDR2 sequences are MNHEY and SMNVEV (reference sequence).

The chain links TRBV6-5 to TRBJ1-1, with D unclear. The CDR3 is 13 amino acids. In germline, CDR1 is MNHEY, CDR2 SVGAGI. Trimming stripped 2 bases from V and 4 bases from J, with 8 bases between. CDR3 sequence: CASSYIGSTEAFF. The CDR3 nucleotides read TGTGCCAGCAGTTACATCGGGAGCACTGAAGCTTTCTTT.

The V call is TRBV7-9, the J call TRBJ1-1; D remains ambiguous. CDR1 is SEHNR and CDR2 is FQNEAQ in the germline V gene (reference sequence). The CDR3 has 14 residues. V lost 1 base, J lost 1 base, and 7 bases lay in between. The CDR3: CASSLVSENTEAFF. The CDR3 nucleotides are TGTGCCAGCAGCTTAGTATCCGAGAACACTGAAGCTTTCTTT.

The rearrangement joins TRBV2 to TRBJ1-6; 9 bases map to TRBD1. There are 15 residues in the CDR3. Germline V gives CDR1 SNHLY, CDR2 FYNNEI. Unmatched junction bases numbered 5, after V lost 2 bases and J lost 9 bases. The CDR3 sequence: CASSELGQGGSPLHF. CDR3 in DNA: TGTGCCAGCAGTGAATTGGGACAGGGAGGTTCACCCCTCCACTTT.

The J gene is TRBJ2-7, the V gene TRBV6-1, with 8 bases fitting TRBD1. Germline lookup yields CDR1 MNHNS and CDR2 SASEGT. The trim removed 6 bases at V and 0 bases at J, leaving 4 bases unmatched. This CDR3 spans 14 amino acids. The CDR3 spells CASRDRGYSYEQYV. The CDR3 DNA reads TGTGCCAGCAGAGACAGGGGCTACTCCTACGAGCAGTACGTC.

J is TRBJ2-5 and V is TRBV6-1; TRBD1 matches at 10 bases. Germline V CDR1 and CDR2: MNHNS, SASEGT. Losses at the gene ends were 0 bases for V and 5 bases for J; bases not matched to a gene: 3. This CDR3 contains 15 residues. Written as DNA, the CDR3 is TGTGCCAGCAGTGAAGCCTCGGGACAGGGGGAGACCCAGTACTTC. This translates into CASSEASGQGETQYF.

The CDR3 here is CASSLAWDRYYEQYF. The CDR3 coding sequence is TGTGCCAGCAGCTTAGCCTGGGACAGGTACTACGAGCAGTACTTC. The chain carries TRBV7-2 and TRBJ2-7; 8 bases line up with TRBD1. The CDR3 covers 15 residues. Trimming at V came to 0 bases and at J to 3 bases, leaving 4 bases not matched to a gene. Per the germline V gene, CDR1 is SGHTA and CDR2 is FQGNSA.

V gene TRBV7-2 combines with J gene TRBJ2-3, with 7 nucleotides matching TRBD2. There are 16 residues in the CDR3. Trimming took 1 base from V and 0 from J; bases not matched to a gene: 4. CDR1 SGHTA and CDR2 FQGNSA come from the germline V gene. The CDR3 here is CASSLERGPSTDTQYF. CDR3 sequence (DNA): TGTGCCAGCAGCTTAGAGCGGGGACCTAGCACAGATACGCAGTATTTT.

This sequence joins TRBV19 and TRBJ1-2; D might be TRBD1 (5 bases). Germline CDR1 reads LNHDA; CDR2 reads SQIVND (reference sequence). With 5 bases removed from V and 3 bases from J, the gap between germline ends came to 16 bases. The CDR3 sequence is 15 residues long. CDR3 nucleotides: TGTGCCAGTAGTCTACATGGGGGGACGGACTATGGCTACACCTTC. This gives the protein CASSLHGGTDYGYTF.

The chain couples TRBV2 to TRBJ1-4; D gene uncertain. Germline V gene lookup returns CDR1 SNHLY and CDR2 FYNNEI. CDR3 length equals 13 residues. V gave up 11 bases and J gave up 0 bases, with 10 bases separating them. For the CDR3, the DNA is TGTGCCCTCCGGAGAGCAACTAATGAAAAACTGTTTTTT. It codes for CALRRATNEKLFF.

The chain recombines TRBV4-1 with TRBJ2-1; D possibly uses TRBD1 or TRBD2 (6 bases each). The CDR3 spans 15 residues. Germline CDR1 is MGHRA and CDR2 is YSYEKL. Between the trimmed V and J ends, which lost 4 bases and 5 bases, there was a span of 15 bases. The chain's CDR3 is CASSPRWGADNEQFF. The CDR3 coding sequence is TGCGCCAGCAGCCCCAGGTGGGGGGCTGACAATGAGCAGTTCTTC.

This sequence joins TRBV5-4 and TRBJ1-3; possibly TRBD1 for D (6 bases). Looked up from germline, CDR1 is SGHNT and CDR2 is YYREEE (reference sequence). CDR3 size: 14 residues. Trimming took off 2 bases at V and 4 bases at J, with 10 bases between the two ends. CDR3 sequence: CASSFWGAGNTIYF. For the CDR3, the DNA is TGTGCCAGCAGCTTTTGGGGGGCAGGAAACACCATATATTTT.

This chain connects TRBV5-4 to TRBJ2-5; possible D gene TRBD2, 7 bases. Deletions cut 3 bases from V and 7 bases from J, with 25 bases between. Germline assignment: CDR1 SGHNT and CDR2 YYREEE (reference sequence). CDR3 length: 17 residues. As DNA, the CDR3 is TGTGCCAGCAGCTCAGCCCCACTGGCGGGGGCGAGGGGGACCCAGTACTTC. Its protein is CASSSAPLAGARGTQYF.

J is TRBJ2-2 and V is TRBV5-8; D uncertain. Germline V gene data show CDR1 as SGHTS and CDR2 as YDEGEE. Deletions cut 2 bases from V and 1 base from J, with 9 bases between. The CDR3 contains 15 residues. DNA for the CDR3: TGTGCCAGCAGCTTCGTTCCGGGGAACACCGGGGAGCTGTTTTTT. Translation gives CASSFVPGNTGELFF.

This sequence joins TRBV29-1 and TRBJ2-2, with D perhaps being TRBD1 or TRBD2 (5 bases each). This CDR3 comprises 13 residues. CDR1 and CDR2 (germline): SQVTM, ANQGSEA. V dropped 4 bases and J dropped 5 bases, with 11 bases sitting between them. As DNA, the CDR3 is TGCAGCGTTGTAATCGGGGCGACCGGGGAGCTGTTTTTT. Residues: CSVVIGATGELFF.

V is TRBV7-2 and J is TRBJ1-1; D not resolved. Trimming removed 3 bases from V and 0 bases from J, with 17 bases in between. This CDR3 has 17 residues. Germline V gene data show CDR1 as SGHTA and CDR2 as FQGNSA. This CDR3 reads CASSFLPAGQMNTEAFF. The CDR3 DNA reads as TGTGCCAGCAGCTTTCTGCCGGCGGGCCAAATGAACACTGAAGCTTTCTTT.

Only one count was recorded for this clone. This chain links TRBV7-6 with TRBJ2-5; TRBD2 matches at 12 bases. Germline V gene data show CDR1 as SGHVS and CDR2 as FNYEAQ. The ends lost 5 bases at V and 4 bases at J; junction bases unmatched: 11. CDR3 size: 17 residues. DNA of the CDR3: TGTGCCAGCAGCCCTCTCTCGACTAGCGGGGGAGGAGAGACCCAGTACTTC. Its protein product is CASSPLSTSGGGETQYF.

The chain couples TRBV5-1 to TRBJ2-7; no clear D gene. V lost 0 bases, J lost 6 bases, and 7 bases lay in between. Per the germline V gene, CDR1 is SGHRS and CDR2 is YFSETQ. CDR3 length: 12 amino acids. The DNA for the CDR3 is TGCGCCAGCAGCTTGGTAGGTGGCGAGCAGTACTTC. Its protein product is CASSLVGGEQYF.

The rearrangement links TRBV19 to TRBJ2-1; 7 nucleotides match TRBD2. CDR3 length: 16 residues. CDR1 is LNHDA and CDR2 is SQIVND in the germline V gene (reference sequence). Trimming cost V 4 bases and J 6 bases; bases outside gene matches: 12. CDR3 DNA: TGTGCCAGTAGTAACTATGCGGGAGATGGGGGCAATGAGCAGTTCTTC. Protein product: CASSNYAGDGGNEQFF. Full variable domain (missing parts from reference TRBV19 and TRBJ2-1): DGGITQSPKYLFRKEGQNVTLSCEQNLNHDAMYWYRQDPGQGLRLIYYSQIVNDFQKGDIAEGYSVSREKKESFPLTVTSAQKNPTAFYLCASSNYAGDGGNEQFFGPGTRLTVL.

The chain carries TRBV6-4 and TRBJ2-7; the match to TRBD1 covers 9 bases. The length of the CDR3 is 15 residues. Germline CDR1 MRHNA, CDR2 SNTAGT. The junction had 10 bases not matched to a gene; V was cut back by 5 bases and J by 5 bases. DNA for the CDR3: TGTGCCAGCAGTCCTGACGGGACAGGGTTCAACGAGCAGTACTTC. Its translation: CASSPDGTGFNEQYF.